One and the same sample provided the 25 T cell receptor beta chains below, sequenced in a study of CD8 T cells in Susac syndrome. cDNA came from roughly 0.47 to 1 ug RNA primed by random hexamers. TCRdb re-analysed the immunoSEQ multiplex PCR reads in MiXCR, keeping a single row per CDR3 protein. Of about 150,000 distinct CDR3 sequences in the sample, approximately 93% were seen once. The material sequenced was CD4+ T cells from PBMCs. The receptors shown here come from a human donor with multiple sclerosis.

This clonotype was found once. V gene TRBV3-1 combines with J gene TRBJ1-2; no clear D gene. Germline CDR1 and CDR2: LGHDT and YNNKEL (reference sequence). The CDR3 spans 18 residues. V was pared by 0 bases and J by 2 bases, with 19 bases between. CDR3 coding DNA: TGTGCCAGCAGCCAAGAGATTCGAGGTTCGGCCGGGAACTATGGCTACACCTTC. Translating it yields CASSQEIRGSAGNYGYTF.

This clonotype came up once. The V call is TRBV27, the J call TRBJ1-2; D call uncertain. V lost 3 bases and J lost 0, with 8 bases in between. Looked up from germline, CDR1 is MNHEY and CDR2 is SMNVEV (reference sequence). The CDR3 extends over 14 amino acids. Here the CDR3 reads CASSLTIANYGYTF. The CDR3 coding sequence is TGTGCCAGCAGTTTGACGATAGCTAACTATGGCTACACCTTC.

This chain links TRBV15 with TRBJ2-5, with D tentatively TRBD2 (5 bases). The V end lost 0 bases, the J end lost 7 bases, and 6 bases lay between the germline ends. Germline CDR1 is LNHNV and CDR2 is YYDKDF (reference sequence). CDR3 length equals 12 residues. The CDR3 nucleotides are TGTGCCACCAGCAGAGATCGGGGGACCCAGTACTTC. As protein: CATSRDRGTQYF.

This clonotype has just one count. The chain carries TRBV2 and TRBJ1-2; D is undetermined. CDR1 and CDR2 (germline): SNHLY, FYNNEI. Trimming pared 7 bases from V and 4 bases from J, leaving 16 bases between. CDR3 length: 14 amino acids. CDR3 sequence reads: CASTEGMGIYGYTF. The CDR3 DNA reads as TGTGCCAGCACCGAGGGAATGGGGATCTATGGCTACACCTTC.

This chain connects TRBV18 to TRBJ1-5; maybe TRBD1 (5 bases). Germline CDR1 KGHSH, CDR2 LQKENI. V was clipped by 6 bases and J by 4 bases, with 19 bases between them. This CDR3 contains 16 residues. DNA of the CDR3: TGTGCCAGCTCCAACGGGGGGTGGAGCGGTAATCAGCCCCAGCATTTT. Its translation: CASSNGGWSGNQPQHF.

This chain connects TRBV14 to TRBJ2-3; 10 positions agree with TRBD2. The CDR3 has 15 residues. From germline, CDR1 is SGHDN and CDR2 FVKESK. The ends lost 3 bases at V and 6 bases at J; junction bases unmatched: 6. CDR3 sequence (DNA): TGTGCCAGCAGCCACCTAGCGGGAGACGGGGATACGCAGTATTTT. Translated, it gives CASSHLAGDGDTQYF. Supplemented by reference TRBV14 and TRBJ2-3, the full variable domain reads EAGVTQFPSHSVIEKGQTVTLRCDPISGHDNLYWYRRVMGKEIKFLLHFVKESKQDESGMPNNRFLAERTGGTYSTLKVQPAELEDSGVYFCASSHLAGDGDTQYFGPGTRLTVL.

The chain employs TRBV9 and TRBJ1-1; D call uncertain. Germline CDR1 SGDLS, CDR2 YYNGEE. Trimming left V 4 bases short and J 2 bases short, with 9 bases between. The CDR3 spans 13 residues. This chain's CDR3 is CASSSEHNTEAFF. CDR3 bases: TGTGCCAGCAGCTCCGAACATAACACTGAAGCTTTCTTT.

The V gene is TRBV3-1, the J gene TRBJ2-7; D gene ambiguous. Germline CDR1 reads LGHDT; CDR2 reads YNNKEL (reference sequence). CDR3 length: 13 residues. Trimming took 1 base from V and 6 from J, leaving 10 bases between them. CDR3 coding DNA: TGTGCCAGCAGCCAAGGAGACGTGAGCGAGCAGTACTTC. Protein product: CASSQGDVSEQYF.

The J gene is TRBJ2-7, the V gene TRBV19; possible D gene TRBD1, 6 bases. Trimming shortened V by 5 bases and J by 9 bases, and 23 bases separated the two germline ends. CDR3 length: 15 amino acids. Germline V gene data show CDR1 as LNHDA and CDR2 as SQIVND (reference sequence). The CDR3 reads CASSRNDRPPGVQYF. The CDR3 DNA reads as TGTGCCAGTAGTCGTAATGACAGGCCACCTGGTGTGCAGTACTTC.

V gene TRBV4-1 combines with J gene TRBJ1-2, with 9 bases identical to TRBD1. With V trimmed by 5 bases and J by 7 bases, 8 bases remained unmatched. Germline CDR1 MGHRA, CDR2 YSYEKL. The CDR3 length is 14 residues. CDR3 bases: TGCGCCAGCAGCTTTATACAGGGGGCGGGTGGCTACACCTTC. Translated: CASSFIQGAGGYTF.

The chain is built from TRBV7-9 and TRBJ1-6; D is ambiguous. Between the trimmed V and J ends, which lost 0 bases and 8 bases, there was a span of 2 bases. The length of the CDR3 is 12 residues. Germline V gene lookup returns CDR1 SEHNR and CDR2 FQNEAQ (reference sequence). The CDR3, as DNA: TGTGCCAGCAGCTTAGCAGATTCACCCCTCCACTTT. Its translation is CASSLADSPLHF.

This clonotype was seen once. The chain links TRBV3-1 to TRBJ2-1; the D is unclear. V lost 2 bases and J 1 base, leaving 9 bases between the germline ends. There are 15 residues in the CDR3. Germline V gene sequence: CDR1 LGHDT, CDR2 YNNKEL (reference sequence). CDR3 sequence (DNA): TGTGCCAGCAGCCAAAGCCGGTCGTCCTACAATGAGCAGTTCTTC. This codes for CASSQSRSSYNEQFF.

The chain couples TRBV20-1 to TRBJ2-3; D gene unclear. Germline values: CDR1 DFQATT, CDR2 SNEGSKA (reference sequence). This CDR3 comprises 14 residues. The V end was cut by 5 bases, the J end by 1 base, with 13 bases between. CDR3 DNA: TGCAGTGCTGGCGACCTCGGCCGCACAGATACGCAGTATTTT. Its protein product is CSAGDLGRTDTQYF.

CDR3 DNA sequence: TGTGCCAGCAGCTTACGACAGGGAGGTAATTCACCCCTCCACTTT. Encoded protein: CASSLRQGGNSPLHF. The chain joins TRBV11-2 to TRBJ1-6, with 7 bases identical to TRBD1. CDR3 length: 15 amino acids. V lost 2 bases to trimming and J lost 6 bases; unmatched junction nucleotides: 4. The germline CDR1 and CDR2 sequences are SGHAT and FQNNGV.

The chain is built from TRBV24-1 and TRBJ1-1, with D unresolved. The V end lost 9 bases, the J end lost 0 bases, and 7 bases lay between the germline ends. CDR3 length: 12 residues. From germline, CDR1 is KGHDR and CDR2 SFDVKD. In nucleotides, the CDR3 is TGTGCCACCCGAGGAATGAACACTGAAGCTTTCTTT. It codes for CATRGMNTEAFF.

The chain employs TRBV20-1 and TRBJ1-2; no reliable D call. With 6 bases removed from V and 7 bases from J, the gap between germline ends came to 15 bases. The CDR3 is made up of 12 amino acids. CDR1 and CDR2 (germline): DFQATT, SNEGSKA (reference sequence). The CDR3 sequence: CSAPGQVGGYTF. The CDR3 DNA reads TGCAGTGCCCCCGGGCAGGTTGGTGGCTACACCTTC.

The chain couples TRBV20-1 to TRBJ1-2; no clear D. In germline, CDR1 is DFQATT, CDR2 SNEGSKA (reference sequence). This CDR3 region has 16 residues. V was trimmed by 1 base and J by 0 bases, leaving 15 bases between them. CDR3 in amino acids: CSARAAVGQTNYGYTF. CDR3 DNA: TGCAGTGCTAGAGCGGCGGTCGGGCAGACTAACTATGGCTACACCTTC.

The chain carries TRBV7-2 and TRBJ2-3; a weak D match, TRBD2 (6 bases). V was shortened by 4 bases and J by 0 bases, with 11 bases between the two germline ends. The germline gives CDR1 SGHTA, CDR2 FQGNSA. The CDR3 consists of 15 residues. Written as DNA, the CDR3 is TGTGCCAGCAGCTCCCGAGCGGGCAGCACAGATACGCAGTATTTT. Protein product: CASSSRAGSTDTQYF.

This clonotype was recorded once. The V and J genes are TRBV5-1 and TRBJ2-3; tentatively, D is TRBD1 or TRBD2 (5 bases each). The germline V and J ends were trimmed by 0 bases and 4 bases, with 12 bases remaining between them. CDR1 and CDR2 (germline): SGHRS, YFSETQ. CDR3 length: 15 residues. The CDR3 region is CASSLVRGAADTQYF. The DNA for the CDR3 is TGCGCCAGCAGCTTGGTGAGGGGCGCAGCAGATACGCAGTATTTT.

V is TRBV29-1 and J is TRBJ1-1, with D possibly being TRBD1 (5 bases). This CDR3 is 12 amino acids long. CDR1 SQVTM and CDR2 ANQGSEA come from the germline V gene. V lost 1 base and J 2 bases, leaving 5 bases between the germline ends. CDR3 region: CSVEGGNTEAFF. The CDR3 DNA reads as TGCAGCGTTGAAGGGGGCAACACTGAAGCTTTCTTT.

CDR3 bases: TGTGCCTGGACTAGCGGGACCGCCGAATCGGGGAATGAGCAGTTCTTC. It translates to CAWTSGTAESGNEQFF. The J gene is TRBJ2-1, the V gene TRBV30; 9 bases are a match to TRBD2. Germline assignment: CDR1 GTSNPN and CDR2 SVGIG (reference sequence). The CDR3 is 16 amino acids. Losses at the gene ends were 4 bases for V and 7 bases for J; bases not matched to a gene: 14.

The DNA for the CDR3 is TGTGCCAGCACAAGCGGGGGGGCCTACAATGAGCAGTTCTTC. It yields the protein CASTSGGAYNEQFF. The rearrangement joins TRBV28 to TRBJ2-1, with 10 bases fitting TRBD2. CDR1 MDHEN and CDR2 SYDVKM come from the germline V gene. With V trimmed by 7 bases and J by 2 bases, 2 bases remained unmatched. The CDR3 runs 14 residues.

The chain combines TRBV27 with TRBJ1-2; unclear D gene. Trimming pared 2 bases from V and 3 bases from J, leaving 7 bases between. This CDR3 spans 13 amino acids. The germline gives CDR1 MNHEY, CDR2 SMNVEV (reference sequence). This CDR3 reads CASSLVADYGYTF. The CDR3 region has the DNA TGTGCCAGCAGTTTAGTAGCGGACTATGGCTACACCTTC.

The V and J genes are TRBV9 and TRBJ2-2; D is possibly TRBD2 (6 bases). The CDR3 is 18 amino acids. V was clipped by 0 bases and J by 5 bases, with 20 bases between them. CDR1 and CDR2 (germline): SGDLS, YYNGEE. CDR3 DNA sequence: TGTGCCAGCAGCGTAGGGCCTAGCGCTAGCTCTGGAACCGGGGAGCTGTTTTTT. Residues: CASSVGPSASSGTGELFF.

V is TRBV4-1 and J is TRBJ1-2; D uncertain. Trimming removed 4 bases from V and 0 bases from J, with 18 bases in between. The V gene's germline CDR1 is MGHRA and CDR2 YSYEKL. The CDR3 length is 17 residues. The CDR3 protein is CASSPSEWTAANYGYTF. The CDR3 DNA is TGCGCCAGCAGCCCGTCAGAGTGGACGGCGGCTAACTATGGCTACACCTTC.